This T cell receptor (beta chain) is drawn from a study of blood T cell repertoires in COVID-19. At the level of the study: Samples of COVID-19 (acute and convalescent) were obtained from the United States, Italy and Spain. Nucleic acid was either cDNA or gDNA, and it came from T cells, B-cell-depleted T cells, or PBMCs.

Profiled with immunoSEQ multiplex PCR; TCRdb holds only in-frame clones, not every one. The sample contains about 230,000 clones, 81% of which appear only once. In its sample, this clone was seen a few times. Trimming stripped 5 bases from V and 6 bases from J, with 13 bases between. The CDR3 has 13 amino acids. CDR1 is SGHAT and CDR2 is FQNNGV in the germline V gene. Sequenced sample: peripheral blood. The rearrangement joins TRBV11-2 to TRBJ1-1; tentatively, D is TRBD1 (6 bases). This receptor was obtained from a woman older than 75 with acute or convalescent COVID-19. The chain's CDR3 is CASSGTGLPEAFF. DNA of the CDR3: TGTGCCAGCAGCGGTACAGGGCTCCCTGAAGCTTTCTTT. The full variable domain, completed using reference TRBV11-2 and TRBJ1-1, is EAGVAQSPRYKIIEKRQSVAFWCNPISGHATLYWYQQILGQGPKLLIQFQNNGVVDDSQLPKDRFSAERLKGVDSTLKIQPAKLEDSAVYLCASSGTGLPEAFFGQGTRLTVV.